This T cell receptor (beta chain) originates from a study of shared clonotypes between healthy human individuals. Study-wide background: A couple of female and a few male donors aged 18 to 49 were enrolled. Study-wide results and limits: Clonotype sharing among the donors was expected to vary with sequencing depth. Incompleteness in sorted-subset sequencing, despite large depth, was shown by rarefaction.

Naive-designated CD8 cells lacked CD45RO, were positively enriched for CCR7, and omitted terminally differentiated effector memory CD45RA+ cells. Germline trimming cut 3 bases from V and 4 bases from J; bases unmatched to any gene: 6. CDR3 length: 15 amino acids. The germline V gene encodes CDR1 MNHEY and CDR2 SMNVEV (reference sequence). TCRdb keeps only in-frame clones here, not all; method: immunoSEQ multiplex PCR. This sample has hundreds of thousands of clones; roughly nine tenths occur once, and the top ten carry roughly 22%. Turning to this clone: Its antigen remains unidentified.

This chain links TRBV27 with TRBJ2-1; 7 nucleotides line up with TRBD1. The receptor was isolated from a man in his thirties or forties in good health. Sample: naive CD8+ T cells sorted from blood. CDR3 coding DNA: TGTGCCAGCAGTTTGGGCACGGGACAGTACAATGAGCAGTTCTTC. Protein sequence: CASSLGTGQYNEQFF.